This T cell receptor (beta chain) was recorded in a study of cytomegalovirus exposure and HLA in healthy donors. About the study: Of all 360 or so donors who were genotyped, roughly 85% belonged to the Caucasian-associated ancestry cluster.

Study-wide points: The only immune exposure information that was available was CMV serostatus.

The PCR used 60 Vbeta and 13 Jbeta primers. Sequencing used immunoSEQ multiplex PCR; TCRdb keeps in-frame clones, though not all of them. Its listing shows 100,000 to 150,000 clones. V was trimmed by 6 bases and J by 11 bases, leaving 16 bases between them. Germline V CDR1 and CDR2: MDHEN, SYDVKM. The CDR3 has 12 amino acids. A word on this clone: The antigen is undetermined.

Sample: PBMCs. The clonotype was recovered from a woman in her thirties or forties in good health and CMV-seropositive. The V call is TRBV28, the J call TRBJ1-1; D gene ambiguous. CDR3: CASRDAGNFAFF. CDR3 nucleotide sequence: TGTGCCAGCAGGGACGCCGGGAACTTTGCTTTCTTT.